This T cell receptor gamma chain was captured in a study of γδ T cells in repeated Plasmodium falciparum infection. CDR3 size: 15 residues. V was pared by 2 bases and J by 3 bases, with 10 bases of the junction left unmatched. Germline assignment: CDR1 GITISATS and CDR2 ISYDGTV (reference sequence). TRG and TRD sequences were obtained from every sorted gammadelta sample. TCRdb called clones from the multiplex PCR reads again using CATT. The sample records some 32,000 gamma-chain clones, around 1.4% being singletons. General study results and limits: In Vdelta2-negative, largely Vdelta1+, gammadelta repertoires, repeated controlled infections appeared to drive clonal selection waves.

This clone has just a few counts. Its antigen is not known. TCRdb's entry gives the protein of a much larger clone, which mismatches this DNA's translation at residue 7, likely from a read error; the protein reported here is translated from the DNA. Flow sorting of PBMC yielded separate Vgamma9/Vdelta2+ and Vdelta2-negative gammadelta T cell populations for bulk repertoire analysis. This sequence was found in a pool of human donors (malaria-infected and uninfected, not separated). The chain has TRGV9 and TRGJ1 or TRGJ2. TCRdb lists no J gene, so it was determined here by aligning the DNA to germline. The sequencing input was gamma-delta T cells from blood. CDR3 loop: CALWEAILPYYKKLF. The DNA for the CDR3 is TGTGCCTTGTGGGAGGCAATCCTCCCTTATTATAAGAAACTCTTT.